The present TCR beta chain was sequenced within a study of control samples from healthy donors and cancer patients. This table comes from immunoSEQ multiplex PCR, and its TCRdb copy is limited to in-frame clones, with some not included. In the table there are over 150,000 clones, just under 95% of which are singletons. Material: blood. This TCR was sampled from a man aged 18 to 30 in good health.

The CDR3 DNA reads as TGTGCCAGCAGCCCAACACCGAACACTGAAGCTTTCTTT. This codes for CASSPTPNTEAFF. V gene TRBV6-2 or TRBV6-3 combines with J gene TRBJ1-1; D gene unclear. The CDR3 is 13 residues long. V lost 6 bases and J 1 base, leaving 9 bases between the germline ends. Germline CDR1 and CDR2: MNHEY and SVGEGT.